This TCR beta chain was identified in a study of CD8 T cells in Susac syndrome. The CDR3 has 16 residues. Per the germline V gene, CDR1 is SQVTM and CDR2 is ANQGSEA. V shed 4 bases, J shed 5 bases, and the junction held 16 bases outside the gene matches. The authors reverse transcribed 0.5 to 1 ug RNA with random hexamers. A single record per CDR3 protein comes from TCRdb applying MiXCR to the immunoSEQ multiplex PCR reads. This table holds fewer than 150,000 distinct CDR3 sequences, about 93% found once. What was sequenced was CD8+ T cells from PBMCs. This chain joins TRBV29-1 and TRBJ2-5; TRBD2 agrees at 7 bases. The clonotype originates from a human donor in good health. The CDR3 reads CSVGGLPGGDAETQYF. CDR3 DNA: TGCAGCGTTGGGGGACTCCCGGGGGGAGACGCCGAGACCCAGTACTTC. The full variable domain, rest sourced from reference TRBV29-1 and TRBJ2-5, is SAVISQKPSRDICQRGTSLTIQCQVDSQVTMMFWYRQQPGQSLTLIATANQGSEATYESGFVIDKFPISRPNLTFSTLTVSNMSPEDSSIYLCSVGGLPGGDAETQYFGPGTRLLVL.